This T cell receptor (beta chain) was documented in a study of response to subunit inactivated influenza vaccine. Overall study findings and caveats: There was a suggestion from the authors that each seasonal influenza vaccination recruits few new T cells.

TCRdb passed the RT-PCR reads through MiXCR, listing each CDR3 protein once. The repertoire consists of 500,000 to 600,000 distinct CDR3 sequences, with around 13% occurring once and the leading ten covering about an eighth. In the case of this clonotype: The antigen is unknown.

CDR1 is SGDLS, CDR2 YYNGEE, per germline. The CDR3 spans 17 residues. Trimming removed 3 bases from V and 1 base from J, with 19 bases in between. Material: PBMCs from blood, obtained roughly 48 days after vaccination. This rearrangement joins TRBV9 to TRBJ2-5; tentative D call: TRBD2 (6 bases). This clonotype was sampled from a middle-aged man who received an inactivated influenza vaccine. CDR3 in amino acids: CASSDPEASATQETQYF. As DNA, the CDR3 is TGTGCCAGCAGCGACCCTGAGGCTAGCGCGACCCAAGAGACCCAGTACTTC.